The subject of this entry is one T cell receptor (beta chain). Data came from immunoSEQ multiplex PCR; TCRdb stores just in-frame clones and leaves some out. Among about 77,000 clones listed, 90% to 95% were seen once. The CDR3 spans 14 residues. Germline V CDR1 and CDR2: SGHTA, FQGNSA. Trimming took 2 bases from V and 6 from J, leaving 14 bases between them. This sample is part of a study of T cell changes during pregnancy in multiple sclerosis. This TCR derives from a female donor in good health, enrolled as a control in a pregnancy study. The rearrangement uses TRBV7-2 and TRBJ2-7; weak D call: TRBD1 (6 bases). Sequences were derived from peripheral blood, sampled after pregnancy. CDR3 in amino acids: CASSLQDSVFEQYF. The CDR3 bases are TGTGCCAGCAGCTTACAGGACAGCGTATTCGAGCAGTACTTC.